These 25 T cell receptor beta chains originate from one sample sequenced in a study of CD8 T cells in ankylosing spondylitis. TCRdb re-derived calls from the 5' RACE reads in MiXCR, one entry per CDR3 protein. This repertoire shows fewer than 750,000 distinct CDR3 sequences, around 17% found once; its top ten account for 19%. Points from the study as a whole: The study identified a TCR beta motif of seven or eight highly homologous variants that appeared characteristic of ankylosing spondylitis blood.

The antigens these receptors bind are not known. Material: blood, either unsorted or a sorted T cell fraction (not recorded which). These receptors all come from a male donor with ankylosing spondylitis.

In this sample, this clonotype turned up a few times. This chain uses TRBV12-3 or TRBV12-4 with TRBJ2-5; D may correspond to TRBD1 or TRBD2 (5 bases each). V lost 7 bases and J 5 bases, leaving 17 bases between the germline ends. The CDR3 spans 14 residues. CDR3 DNA sequence: TGTGCCAGCAAGAACCGGGACCCCGAGGAGACCCAGTACTTC. Translated: CASKNRDPEETQYF.

The chain uses TRBV6-1 and TRBJ2-5, with TRBD1 matching over 12 bases. Germline lookup yields CDR1 MNHNS and CDR2 SASEGT. V gave up 6 bases and J gave up 5 bases; unmatched junction bases: 4. The CDR3 is 14 amino acids. The CDR3 DNA is TGTGCCAGCAGGGGACAGGGGGCCCGGGAGACCCAGTACTTC. The encoded protein is CASRGQGARETQYF.

This rearrangement joins TRBV6-5 to TRBJ2-5; D is possibly TRBD1 (6 bases). Trimming pared 2 bases from V and 4 bases from J, leaving 17 bases between. The length of the CDR3 is 16 residues. From germline, CDR1 is MNHEY and CDR2 SVGAGI. CDR3 sequence: CASSYPSQGVGETQYF. Here the CDR3 DNA reads TGTGCCAGCAGTTACCCCTCACAGGGAGTGGGAGAGACCCAGTACTTC.

The CDR3 here is CASTEYFGSTNSPLHF. In nucleotides, the CDR3 is TGTGCCAGCACGGAATATTTCGGTTCCACGAATTCACCCCTCCACTTT. V is TRBV28 and J is TRBJ1-6; D not certain. V was cut by 7 bases and J by 7 bases, with 20 bases left in between. Per the germline V gene, CDR1 is MDHEN and CDR2 is SYDVKM. This CDR3 region has 16 residues.

This clonotype was observed a few times. The genes are TRBV29-1 and TRBJ2-7, with D tentatively TRBD2 (6 bases). The CDR3 runs to 14 residues. From germline, CDR1 is SQVTM and CDR2 ANQGSEA. Trimming cost V 2 bases and J 3 bases, with 14 bases left between them. The CDR3 sequence: CSVESSDSGYEQYF. Here the CDR3 DNA reads TGCAGCGTTGAAAGTTCGGATAGCGGCTACGAGCAGTACTTC.

The chain has TRBV12-3 or TRBV12-4 and TRBJ1-2; D perhaps matches TRBD1 (5 bases). The V end was cut by 1 base, the J end by 7 bases, with 19 bases between. This CDR3 is built from 16 residues. The CDR3: CASSLVSPGLNSGYTF. CDR3 nucleotide sequence: TGTGCCAGCAGTTTAGTTAGTCCAGGGCTGAATTCTGGCTACACCTTC.

The chain uses TRBV7-9 and TRBJ2-7, with 8 bases lining up with TRBD1. Trimming cost V 4 bases and J 3 bases; bases outside gene matches: 5. CDR1 is SEHNR, CDR2 FQNEAQ, per germline (reference sequence). The CDR3 is 14 residues long. The CDR3 loop reads CASSYPGQGYEQYF. The CDR3, as DNA: TGTGCCAGCAGCTATCCCGGACAGGGCTACGAGCAGTACTTC. Full variable domain (rest looked up from reference TRBV7-9 and TRBJ2-7): DTGVSQNPRHKITKRGQNVTFRCDPISEHNRLYWYRQTLGQGPEFLTYFQNEAQLEKSRLLSDRFSAERPKGSFSTLEIQRTEQGDSAMYLCASSYPGQGYEQYFGPGTRLTVT.

This clonotype was counted a few times. The V and J genes are TRBV9 and TRBJ2-3; the D is unclear. The V gene's germline CDR1 is SGDLS and CDR2 YYNGEE. V lost 5 bases and J lost 0, with 10 bases in between. CDR3 length equals 14 residues. The CDR3 DNA reads as TGTGCCAGCAGGACCTACGGGAGCACAGATACGCAGTATTTT. Amino acids: CASRTYGSTDTQYF.

This clonotype was counted between two and nine times. CDR3 nucleotides: TGTGCCAGCACCACTTTTGGGAGGGATGGCTACACCTTC. Translated: CASTTFGRDGYTF. V and J are TRBV11-2 and TRBJ1-2; D is undetermined. Trimming removed 7 bases from V and 6 bases from J, with 15 bases in between. The germline V gene has CDR1 SGHAT and CDR2 FQNNGV. The CDR3 has 13 amino acids.

The genes are TRBV5-1 and TRBJ2-6; no definite D call. The CDR3 covers 16 residues. Germline V gives CDR1 SGHRS, CDR2 YFSETQ. V lost 1 base and J lost 0, with 8 bases in between. In nucleotides, the CDR3 is TGCGCCAGCAGCTTGACACCAATCTCTGGGGCCAACGTCCTGACTTTC. It codes for CASSLTPISGANVLTF.

The rearrangement joins TRBV12-3 or TRBV12-4 to TRBJ2-3; 14 nucleotides line up with TRBD2. Trimming cost V 1 base and J 4 bases; bases outside gene matches: 1. The CDR3 runs 16 residues. The chain's CDR3 is CASSLGGLAGADTQYF. As DNA, the CDR3 is TGTGCCAGCAGTTTAGGGGGACTAGCGGGAGCAGATACGCAGTATTTT.

This clonotype showed up just a few times. The chain is built from TRBV5-1 and TRBJ2-1; TRBD1 or TRBD2 may be the D gene (6 bases each). Looked up from germline, CDR1 is SGHRS and CDR2 is YFSETQ. With 3 bases removed from V and 7 bases from J, the gap between germline ends came to 20 bases. The CDR3 is 16 residues long. The CDR3, as DNA: TGCGCCAGCAGCTCGGGCCCTAGTGGGGGGCAAAATGAGCAGTTCTTC. This gives the protein CASSSGPSGGQNEQFF. Using reference TRBV5-1 and TRBJ2-1 for the parts outside the CDR3, the full variable domain is KAGVTQTPRYLIKTRGQQVTLSCSPISGHRSVSWYQQTPGQGLQFLFEYFSETQRNKGNFPGRFSGRQFSNSRSEMNVSTLELGDSALYLCASSSGPSGGQNEQFFGPGTRLTVL.

This chain links TRBV20-1 with TRBJ1-5; D unresolved. CDR3 size: 14 residues. Trimming shortened V by 0 bases and J by 1 base, and 7 bases separated the two germline ends. Per germline, CDR1 DFQATT and CDR2 SNEGSKA (reference sequence). The CDR3 here is CSARDPHSNQPQHF. In DNA form, the CDR3 reads TGCAGTGCTAGAGATCCTCACAGCAATCAGCCCCAGCATTTT.

This clonotype has just a few counts. The chain carries TRBV4-1 and TRBJ1-1; D gene ambiguous. Germline V gives CDR1 MGHRA, CDR2 YSYEKL. V was shortened by 0 bases and J by 1 base, with 12 bases between the two germline ends. This CDR3 contains 16 residues. CDR3 amino acids: CASSQDPAAPNTEAFF. CDR3 DNA: TGCGCCAGCAGCCAAGATCCGGCGGCACCGAACACTGAAGCTTTCTTT.

To note about this clonotype: An end of the junction differs from the germline gene, which may be a read error. The chain joins TRBV5-1 to TRBJ2-1; tentative D call: TRBD1 (6 bases). The CDR3 contains 12 residues. The germline V gene has CDR1 SGHRS and CDR2 YFSETQ. CDR3 DNA sequence: TGCGCCAGCAGCTTGGAGGGACACCGCAGTGTCTTC. It codes for CASSLEGHRSVF.

J is TRBJ2-3 and V is TRBV5-1; D remains unclear. This CDR3 has 16 residues. V shed 0 bases and J shed 1 base, with 12 bases lying between them. Per the germline V gene, CDR1 is SGHRS and CDR2 is YFSETQ. The CDR3 reads CASSLATREGTDTQYF. The CDR3 DNA reads as TGCGCCAGCAGCTTGGCCACGAGAGAGGGCACAGATACGCAGTATTTT.

This chain links TRBV4-2 with TRBJ1-6, with 7 bases lining up with TRBD1. Germline trimming cut 0 bases from V and 6 bases from J; bases unmatched to any gene: 5. Germline V lookup: CDR1 LGHNA, CDR2 YNFKEQ. The CDR3 runs to 16 residues. CDR3 protein: CASSQDFGTVNSPLHF. CDR3 DNA: TGTGCCAGCAGCCAAGATTTCGGGACAGTTAATTCACCCCTCCACTTT.

This clonotype occurred a few times. This rearrangement joins TRBV6-8 to TRBJ2-4, with a possible D match to TRBD1 (6 bases). The CDR3 sequence is 14 residues long. In germline, CDR1 is MNHGY, CDR2 SAAAGT. Trimming took 6 bases from V and 1 from J, leaving 10 bases between them. The DNA of the CDR3 is TGTGCCAGCAGAAACAGGGACGCCAAAAACATTCAGTACTTC. Protein sequence: CASRNRDAKNIQYF.

This clonotype was detected only a few times. The rearrangement uses TRBV7-2 and TRBJ2-2; 8 nucleotides align to TRBD2. The CDR3 covers 16 residues. V lost 1 base, J lost 5 bases, and 6 bases stayed unmatched. The germline V gene has CDR1 SGHTA and CDR2 FQGNSA. CDR3: CASSLVAGGLTGELFF. In DNA, the CDR3 is TGTGCCAGCAGCTTAGTCGCGGGGGGCTTAACCGGGGAGCTGTTTTTT. Together with reference TRBV7-2 and TRBJ2-2, the CDR3 gives the full variable domain: GAGVSQSPSNKVTEKGKDVELRCDPISGHTALYWYRQSLGQGLEFLIYFQGNSAPDKSGLPSDRFSAERTGGSVSTLTIQRTQQEDSAVYLCASSLVAGGLTGELFFGEGSRLTVL.

This clonotype was recorded many times. The chain combines TRBV12-3 or TRBV12-4 with TRBJ2-2; 7 positions match TRBD1. With 5 bases clipped from V and 3 bases from J, the junction kept 6 bases outside the gene matches. The CDR3 runs to 15 residues. In DNA form, the CDR3 reads TGTGCCAGCAGTCTCGACAGGGTCTACACCGGGGAGCTGTTTTTT. This translates into CASSLDRVYTGELFF.

This clonotype has a handful of counts. The chain links TRBV7-3 to TRBJ1-2; D not certain. Per the germline V gene, CDR1 is SGHTA and CDR2 is FQGTGA. This CDR3 comprises 13 residues. The V end was cut by 5 bases, the J end by 2 bases, with 9 bases between. The CDR3 sequence is CASSVGMNYGYTF. In nucleotides, the CDR3 is TGTGCCAGCAGCGTAGGGATGAACTATGGCTACACCTTC.

This clonotype was counted ten times or more. The chain links TRBV6-1 to TRBJ2-5; 7 nucleotides line up with TRBD1. The CDR3 extends over 14 amino acids. In germline, CDR1 is MNHNS, CDR2 SASEGT. After removal of 6 bases from V and 5 bases from J, the junction contained 9 bases not matched to a gene. The CDR3 nucleotides are TGTGCCAGCAGGCAAGGACAGGCGATGGAGACCCAGTACTTC. Translating it yields CASRQGQAMETQYF.

The chain recombines TRBV18 with TRBJ2-7; TRBD2 aligns across 7 bases. Germline lookup yields CDR1 KGHSH and CDR2 LQKENI. V lost 5 bases and J lost 5; bases outside the gene matches: 6. The CDR3 has 13 residues. CDR3: CASSAGLSNEQYF. In DNA form, the CDR3 reads TGTGCCAGCTCAGCGGGACTATCAAACGAGCAGTACTTC.

The chain joins TRBV20-1 to TRBJ1-1; TRBD1 is a possible D gene (5 bases). The germline V gene encodes CDR1 DFQATT and CDR2 SNEGSKA (reference sequence). The CDR3 runs 13 residues. V was clipped by 6 bases and J by 4 bases, with 15 bases between them. CDR3 amino acids: CSANQGYGTEAFF. The CDR3 bases are TGCAGTGCAAACCAGGGCTATGGCACTGAAGCTTTCTTT.

CDR3 sequence: CASSPGTHSNQPQHF. The CDR3 bases are TGTGCCAGCAGTCCCGGGACACATAGCAATCAGCCCCAGCATTTT. The V and J genes are TRBV28 and TRBJ1-5; the D gene is possibly TRBD1 (6 bases). CDR3 length equals 15 residues. The V gene's germline CDR1 is MDHEN and CDR2 SYDVKM. V was trimmed by 5 bases and J by 0 bases, leaving 11 bases between them.